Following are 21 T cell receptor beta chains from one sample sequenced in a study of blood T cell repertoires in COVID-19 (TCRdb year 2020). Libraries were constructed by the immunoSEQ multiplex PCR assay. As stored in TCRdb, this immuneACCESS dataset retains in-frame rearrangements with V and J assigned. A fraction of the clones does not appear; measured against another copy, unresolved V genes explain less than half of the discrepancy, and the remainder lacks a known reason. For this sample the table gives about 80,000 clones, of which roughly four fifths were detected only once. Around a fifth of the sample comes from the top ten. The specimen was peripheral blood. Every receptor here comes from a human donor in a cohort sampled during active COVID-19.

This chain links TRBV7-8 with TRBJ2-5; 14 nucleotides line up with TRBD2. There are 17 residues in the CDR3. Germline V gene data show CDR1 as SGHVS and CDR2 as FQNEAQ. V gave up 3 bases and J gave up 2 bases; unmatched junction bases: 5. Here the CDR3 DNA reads TGTGCCAGCAGCTTGGGGACTAGCGGGGGACCGCAAGAGACCCAGTACTTC. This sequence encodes CASSLGTSGGPQETQYF.

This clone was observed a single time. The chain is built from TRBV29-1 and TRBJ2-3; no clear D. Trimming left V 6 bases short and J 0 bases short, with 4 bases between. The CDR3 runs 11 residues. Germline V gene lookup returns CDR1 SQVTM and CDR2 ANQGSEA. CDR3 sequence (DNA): TGCAGCGTCCTAAGCACAGATACGCAGTATTTT. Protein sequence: CSVLSTDTQYF.

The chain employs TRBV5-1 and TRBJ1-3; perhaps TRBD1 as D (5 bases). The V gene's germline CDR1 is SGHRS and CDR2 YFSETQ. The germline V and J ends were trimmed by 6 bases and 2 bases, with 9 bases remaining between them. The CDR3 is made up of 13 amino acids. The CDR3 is CASKQAAGNTIYF. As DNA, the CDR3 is TGCGCCAGCAAACAGGCAGCTGGAAACACCATATATTTT.

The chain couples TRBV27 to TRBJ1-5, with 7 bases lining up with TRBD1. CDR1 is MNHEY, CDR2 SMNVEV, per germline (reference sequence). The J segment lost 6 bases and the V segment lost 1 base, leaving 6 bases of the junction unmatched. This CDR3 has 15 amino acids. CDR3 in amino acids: CASSLYQGESQPQHF. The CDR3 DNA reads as TGTGCCAGCAGTTTATACCAGGGGGAGTCTCAGCCCCAGCATTTT.

The CDR3 region has the DNA TGTGCCAGCAGCTTAGGACGGGGGAGCTACGAGCAGTACTTC. Translated: CASSLGRGSYEQYF. V usage is TRBV11-3 and J usage is TRBJ2-7; possible D gene TRBD2, 6 bases. Trimming removed 1 base at V and 3 bases at J, with 10 bases between. The CDR3 totals 14 residues. Per germline, CDR1 SGHNT and CDR2 YENEEA.

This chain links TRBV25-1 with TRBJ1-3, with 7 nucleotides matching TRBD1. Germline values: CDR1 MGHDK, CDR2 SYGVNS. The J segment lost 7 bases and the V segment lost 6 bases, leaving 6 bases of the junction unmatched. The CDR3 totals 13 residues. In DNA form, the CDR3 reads TGTGCCAGCAGCCTCCCAGGGGGTAACACCATATATTTT. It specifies CASSLPGGNTIYF.

CDR3 nucleotides: TGTGCCAGCAGCTTCGACAGGTCGCAAGAGACCCAGTACTTC. Its protein product is CASSFDRSQETQYF. J is TRBJ2-5 and V is TRBV6-5; maybe TRBD1 (6 bases). The V end was cut by 6 bases, the J end by 2 bases, with 13 bases between. Germline lookup yields CDR1 MNHEY and CDR2 SVGAGI. The CDR3 is made up of 14 amino acids.

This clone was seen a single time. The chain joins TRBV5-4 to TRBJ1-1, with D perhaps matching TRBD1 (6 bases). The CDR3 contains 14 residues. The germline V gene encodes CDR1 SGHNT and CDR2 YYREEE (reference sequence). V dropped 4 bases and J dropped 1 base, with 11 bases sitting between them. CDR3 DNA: TGTGCCAGCAGCGCGGAGACAGGGAACACTGAAGCTTTCTTT. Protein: CASSAETGNTEAFF.

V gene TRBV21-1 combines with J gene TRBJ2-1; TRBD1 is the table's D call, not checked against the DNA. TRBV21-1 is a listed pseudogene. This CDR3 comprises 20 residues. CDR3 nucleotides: TGTGCCAGCAGCATCTACCGGGACAGGGGTTATGCGGACTCCTACAATGAGCAGTTCTTC. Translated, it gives CASSIYRDRGYADSYNEQFF.

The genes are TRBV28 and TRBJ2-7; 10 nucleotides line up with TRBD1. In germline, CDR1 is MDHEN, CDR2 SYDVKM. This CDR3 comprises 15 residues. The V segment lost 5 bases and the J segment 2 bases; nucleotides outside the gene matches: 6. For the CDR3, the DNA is TGTGCCAGCAGTCGTCCCGGGACAGGGGCCTACGAGCAGTACTTC. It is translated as CASSRPGTGAYEQYF.

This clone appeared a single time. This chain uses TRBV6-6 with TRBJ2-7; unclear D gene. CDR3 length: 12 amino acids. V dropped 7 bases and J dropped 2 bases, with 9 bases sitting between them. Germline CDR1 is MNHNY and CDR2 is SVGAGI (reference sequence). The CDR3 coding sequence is TGTGCCAGCAAAGGAGCAGCCTACGAGCAGTACTTC. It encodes CASKGAAYEQYF.

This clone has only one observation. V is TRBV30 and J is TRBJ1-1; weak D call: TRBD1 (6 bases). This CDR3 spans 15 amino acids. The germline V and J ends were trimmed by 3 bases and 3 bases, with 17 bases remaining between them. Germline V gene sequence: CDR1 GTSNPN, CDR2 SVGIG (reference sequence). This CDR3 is CAWSSGGGLDTEAFF. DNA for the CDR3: TGTGCCTGGAGCTCGGGAGGGGGGCTGGACACTGAAGCTTTCTTT.

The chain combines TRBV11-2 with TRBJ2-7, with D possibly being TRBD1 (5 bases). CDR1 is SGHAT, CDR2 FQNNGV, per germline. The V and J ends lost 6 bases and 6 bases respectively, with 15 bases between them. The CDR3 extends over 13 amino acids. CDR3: CASRDLSDTEQYF. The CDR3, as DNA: TGTGCCAGCAGGGATCTTTCGGACACCGAGCAGTACTTC.

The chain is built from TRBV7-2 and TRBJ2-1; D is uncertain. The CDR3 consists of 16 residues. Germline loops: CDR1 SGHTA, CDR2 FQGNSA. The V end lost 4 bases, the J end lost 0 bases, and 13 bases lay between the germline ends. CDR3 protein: CASSSNGLSSYNEQFF. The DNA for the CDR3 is TGTGCCAGCAGCTCTAACGGGTTGAGCTCCTACAATGAGCAGTTCTTC.

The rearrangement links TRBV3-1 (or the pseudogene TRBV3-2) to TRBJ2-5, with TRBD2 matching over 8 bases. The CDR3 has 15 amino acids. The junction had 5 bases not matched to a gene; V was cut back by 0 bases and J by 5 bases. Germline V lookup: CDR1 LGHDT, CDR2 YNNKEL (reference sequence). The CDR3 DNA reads TGTGCCAGCAGCCAAGAAACTAGCGGCCATGAGACCCAGTACTTC. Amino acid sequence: CASSQETSGHETQYF.

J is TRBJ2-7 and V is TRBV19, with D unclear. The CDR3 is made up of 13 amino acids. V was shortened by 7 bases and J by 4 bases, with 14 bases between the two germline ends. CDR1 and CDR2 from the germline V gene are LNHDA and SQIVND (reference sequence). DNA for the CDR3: TGTGCCAGTAAGTCCAGCGTTGAGTACGAGCAGTACTTC. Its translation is CASKSSVEYEQYF.

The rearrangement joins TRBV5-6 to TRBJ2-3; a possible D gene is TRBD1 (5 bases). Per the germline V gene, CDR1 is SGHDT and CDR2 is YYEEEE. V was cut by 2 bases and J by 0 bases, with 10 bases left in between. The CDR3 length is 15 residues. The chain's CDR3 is CASSFYDRSTDTQYF. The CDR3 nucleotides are TGTGCCAGCAGCTTTTATGACAGAAGCACAGATACGCAGTATTTT.

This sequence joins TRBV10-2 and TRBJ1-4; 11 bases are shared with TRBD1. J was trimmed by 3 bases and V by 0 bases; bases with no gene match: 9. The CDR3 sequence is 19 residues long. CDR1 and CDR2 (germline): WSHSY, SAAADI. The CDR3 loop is CASSESAGQGVMANEKLFF. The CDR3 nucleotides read TGCGCCAGCAGTGAGTCGGCGGGACAGGGGGTAATGGCTAATGAAAAACTGTTTTTT.

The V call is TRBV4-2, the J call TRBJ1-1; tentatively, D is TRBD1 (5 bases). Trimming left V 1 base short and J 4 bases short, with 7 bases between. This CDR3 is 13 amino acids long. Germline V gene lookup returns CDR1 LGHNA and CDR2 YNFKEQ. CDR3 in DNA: TGTGCCAGCAGCCAAGCCAGGGTCACTGAAGCTTTCTTT. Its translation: CASSQARVTEAFF.

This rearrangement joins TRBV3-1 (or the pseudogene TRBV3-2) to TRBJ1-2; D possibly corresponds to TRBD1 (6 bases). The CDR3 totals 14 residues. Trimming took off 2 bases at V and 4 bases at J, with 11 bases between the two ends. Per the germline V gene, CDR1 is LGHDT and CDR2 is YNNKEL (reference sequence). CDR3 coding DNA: TGTGCCAGCAGCCAAAGGCTGGACAGCTATGGCTACACCTTC. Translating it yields CASSQRLDSYGYTF.

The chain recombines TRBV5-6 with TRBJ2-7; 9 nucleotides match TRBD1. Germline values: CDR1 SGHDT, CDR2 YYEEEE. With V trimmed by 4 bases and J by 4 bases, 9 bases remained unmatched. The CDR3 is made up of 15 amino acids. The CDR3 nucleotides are TGTGCCAGCAGCCGTAACCCGGGACAGGGATACGAGCAGTACTTC. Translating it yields CASSRNPGQGYEQYF.